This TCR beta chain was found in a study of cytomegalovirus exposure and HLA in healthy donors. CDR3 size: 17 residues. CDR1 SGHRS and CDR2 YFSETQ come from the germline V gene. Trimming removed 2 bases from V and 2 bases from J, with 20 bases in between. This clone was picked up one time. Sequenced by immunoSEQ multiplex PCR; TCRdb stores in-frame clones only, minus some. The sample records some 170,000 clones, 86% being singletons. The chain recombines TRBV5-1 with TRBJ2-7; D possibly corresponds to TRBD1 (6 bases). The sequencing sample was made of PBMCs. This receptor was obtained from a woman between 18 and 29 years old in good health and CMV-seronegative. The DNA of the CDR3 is TGCGCCAGCAGCTTCGGAGACTCCCCCGAGGGGGCCTACGAGCAGTACTTC. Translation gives CASSFGDSPEGAYEQYF.